Listed below are T cell receptor beta chains from one sample, sequenced in a study of blood T cell repertoires in COVID-19. Data came from immunoSEQ multiplex PCR; TCRdb stores just in-frame clones and leaves some out. Here the sample spans 330,000 or so clones, approximately 88% being singletons. Specimen: peripheral blood. These receptors originate from a young man with COVID-19, enrolled during active disease. The CDR3 runs from the conserved cysteine through the conserved F or W. A D gene is named only where the DNA matches it firmly. Clone size is stated in some rows and not others, as once, few, many or a class when expanded.

v_gene	d_gene	j_gene	abundance	CDR3aa	CDR3nt
TRBV5-1	TRBD1	TRBJ1-4	NA	CASSFQGGNEKLFF	TGCGCCAGCAGCTTCCAGGGGGGAAATGAAAAACTGTTTTTT
TRBV5-8	NA	TRBJ2-5	once	CASSLLRGLLYQETQYF	TGTGCCAGCAGCCTACTGCGGGGGCTCTTGTACCAAGAGACCCAGTACTTC
TRBV27	NA	TRBJ1-5	once	CASSSDSASQPQHF	TGTGCCAGCAGTTCAGACAGTGCTAGTCAGCCCCAGCATTTT
TRBV5-4	TRBD2	TRBJ2-5	NA	CASSWRLAGGPGETQYF	TGTGCCAGCAGCTGGAGACTAGCGGGAGGGCCGGGAGAGACCCAGTACTTC
TRBV29-1	TRBD1	TRBJ1-4	NA	CSAPTRGATNEKLFF	TGCAGCGCACCCACCAGGGGGGCAACTAATGAAAAACTGTTTTTT
TRBV13	TRBD1	TRBJ2-7	NA	CASSLRRDSYEQYF	TGTGCCAGCAGCCTCAGACGGGACAGCTACGAGCAGTACTTC
TRBV6-2/TRBV6-3	NA	TRBJ1-3	few	CASSYRGFGNTIYF	TGTGCCAGCAGTTACCGGGGATTTGGAAACACCATATATTTT
TRBV6-2/TRBV6-3	TRBD1	TRBJ1-2	many	CASSWKPGQGLNYGYTF	TGTGCCAGCAGTTGGAAACCGGGACAGGGCCTAAACTATGGCTACACCTTC
TRBV27	NA	TRBJ2-3	NA	CASTGGAGDTQYF	TGTGCCAGCACCGGGGGTGCGGGAGATACGCAGTATTTT
TRBV7-9	TRBD2	TRBJ2-1	NA	CASSLGLAGGTEQFF	TGTGCCAGCAGCCTGGGACTAGCGGGAGGCACTGAGCAGTTCTTC
TRBV10-1	NA	TRBJ1-2	NA	CASSKHRTRSFGYTF	TGCGCCAGCAGTAAACACCGGACAAGAAGTTTTGGCTACACCTTC
TRBV5-1	TRBD2	TRBJ2-1	NA	CASSLGTTSYNEQFF	TGCGCCAGCAGCTTAGGGACTACCTCCTACAATGAGCAGTTCTTC
TRBV19	TRBD1	TRBJ2-1	NA	CASSTRDRVGTNEQFF	TGTGCCAGTAGTACAAGAGACAGGGTGGGGACGAATGAGCAGTTCTTC
TRBV28	NA	TRBJ2-7	NA	CASSSPGEQYF	TGTGCCAGCAGTTCCCCAGGCGAGCAGTACTTC
TRBV6-1	NA	TRBJ1-5	NA	CASSEARVGYQPQHF	TGTGCCAGCAGTGAAGCTCGGGTAGGATATCAGCCCCAGCATTTT
TRBV5-1	NA	TRBJ2-6	NA	CASSNGGSGANVLTF	TGCGCCAGCAGCAACGGGGGCTCTGGGGCCAACGTCCTGACTTTC
TRBV7-2	NA	TRBJ2-2	NA	CASSPGWAGELFF	TGTGCCAGCAGCCCAGGGTGGGCCGGGGAGCTGTTTTTT
TRBV5-6	NA	TRBJ2-6	NA	CASSLPQGSSGANVLTF	TGTGCCAGCAGCTTGCCCCAGGGTAGCTCTGGGGCCAACGTCCTGACTTTC
TRBV4-1	NA	TRBJ2-7	NA	CASSLRLVGHTYEQYF	TGCGCCAGCAGCCTACGACTAGTTGGCCATACCTACGAGCAGTACTTC
TRBV9	NA	TRBJ1-6	NA	CASSVRFESSPLHF	TGTGCCAGCAGCGTACGTTTTGAGAGTTCACCCCTCCACTTT
TRBV29-1	NA	TRBJ1-1	NA	CSARTANTEAFF	TGCAGCGCCCGGACAGCGAACACTGAAGCTTTCTTT
TRBV7-9	TRBD1	TRBJ2-3	NA	CASSPGQGGDTQYF	TGTGCCAGCAGCCCTGGACAGGGGGGGGATACGCAGTATTTT
TRBV28	TRBD2	TRBJ2-7	once	CASSLASGRANEQYF	TGTGCCAGCAGTTTGGCTAGCGGGAGGGCCAATGAGCAGTACTTC
TRBV28	NA	TRBJ1-1	NA	CASRRDSNTEAFF	TGTGCCAGCAGACGAGACAGTAACACTGAAGCTTTCTTT
TRBV6-4	TRBD2	TRBJ2-3	NA	CASSLAGGADTQYF	TGTGCCAGCAGCCTAGCGGGAGGAGCAGATACGCAGTATTTT
TRBV11-2	NA	TRBJ2-1	NA	CASSFSPWRGTPYNEQFF	TGTGCCAGCAGCTTCTCCCCCTGGCGGGGAACCCCCTACAATGAGCAGTTCTTC
TRBV12-3/TRBV12-4	NA	TRBJ2-1	NA	CASSRDAGPQFF	TGTGCCAGCAGCCGGGACGCGGGGCCGCAGTTCTTC
TRBV3-1/TRBV3-2	NA	TRBJ2-3	NA	CASSQEVRSRGAGTDTQYF	TGTGCCAGCAGCCAAGAGGTCAGGTCCCGGGGGGCCGGGACAGATACGCAGTATTTT
TRBV7-3	TRBD2	TRBJ2-2	NA	CASSFRGTSGNTGELFF	TGTGCCAGCAGCTTCCGTGGGACTAGCGGGAACACCGGGGAGCTGTTTTTT
TRBV28	NA	TRBJ1-2	NA	CASSGNGGNYGYTF	TGTGCCAGCAGTGGAAACGGGGGTAACTATGGCTACACCTTC
TRBV28	NA	TRBJ1-5	NA	CASTSTDQPQHF	TGTGCCAGCACCTCTACAGATCAGCCCCAGCATTTT
TRBV30	TRBD1	TRBJ2-7	NA	CAWSLQGREQYF	TGTGCCTGGAGTTTACAGGGGCGCGAGCAGTACTTC
TRBV18	NA	TRBJ2-7	NA	CASSPRDAYEQYF	TGTGCCAGCTCCCCTCGGGATGCCTACGAGCAGTACTTC
TRBV28	NA	TRBJ1-2	NA	CASSLSPYGYTF	TGTGCCAGCAGCCTCAGTCCCTATGGCTACACCTTC
TRBV5-1	TRBD1	TRBJ2-2	NA	CASSLVVRQGANTGELFF	TGCGCCAGCAGCTTGGTGGTCAGACAGGGGGCAAACACCGGGGAGCTGTTTTTT
TRBV6-2/TRBV6-3	TRBD1	TRBJ2-7	NA	CASSRGRDRGPYEQYF	TGTGCCAGCAGTAGAGGCCGGGACAGGGGACCCTACGAGCAGTACTTC
TRBV28	NA	TRBJ1-3	NA	CASSLGLLTGNTIYF	TGTGCCAGCAGTTTAGGACTGCTAACTGGAAACACCATATATTTT
TRBV3-1/TRBV3-2	TRBD1	TRBJ1-2	NA	CASSNRGSTWGGYTF	TGTGCCAGCAGCAACAGGGGATCTACCTGGGGTGGCTACACCTTC
TRBV7-2	TRBD2	TRBJ2-1	NA	CASSWYGLAGGNEQFF	TGTGCCAGCAGCTGGTACGGACTAGCGGGAGGCAATGAGCAGTTCTTC
TRBV19	NA	TRBJ2-5	NA	CASSIGRAFQETQYF	TGTGCCAGTAGTATTGGGCGGGCATTCCAAGAGACCCAGTACTTC
TRBV5-1	NA	TRBJ2-1	NA	CASSLAVLNEQFF	TGCGCCAGCAGCTTGGCGGTGCTGAATGAGCAGTTCTTC